This T cell receptor (beta chain) was retrieved from a study of identical twins. Findings and caveats of the study: High-abundance cord blood beta clonotypes had fewer insertions; memory repertoires showed none. Sequences that were out-of-frame, alpha and twin-shared displayed an excess of low generation probability.

As to this clonotype: Its antigen is undetermined.

Germline assignment: CDR1 MRHNA and CDR2 SNTAGT. The ends were cut back, 5 bases at V and 2 bases at J, with 8 bases in the middle. The CDR3 spans 13 residues. TCRdb called the 5' RACE reads again in MiXCR, with one record for every CDR3 protein. The sample lists about 520,000 distinct CDR3 sequences, around 20% occurring once. These data also featured in a second study, about T cells expressing NK-cell markers.

The gene calls are TRBV6-4 and TRBJ2-3; D remains unclear. This TCR was recovered from a woman younger than 35 in good health. The sequenced sample was CD4+ T cells sorted from blood. CDR3 sequence (DNA): TGTGCCAGCAGTCGGACCCTCACAGATACGCAGTATTTT. Its protein is CASSRTLTDTQYF.